These 9 T cell receptor beta chains share one sample of origin, sequenced in a study of T cells after yellow fever vaccination. Each CDR3 protein is one row after TCRdb ran MiXCR on the 5' RACE reads. The profile shows about 310,000 distinct CDR3 sequences, 3.6% of them singletons. The sequencing here drew on PBMCs, taken on the day of the yellow fever booster vaccination. The receptors come from a man between 18 and 29 years old who received the YFV17D yellow fever vaccine.

This clonotype was found a few times. The chain carries TRBV7-3 and TRBJ2-2; D tentatively fits TRBD1 or TRBD2 (5 bases each). V was shortened by 5 bases and J by 4 bases, with 11 bases between the two germline ends. CDR1 is SGHTA, CDR2 FQGTGA, per germline. CDR3 length: 14 residues. The CDR3 DNA reads as TGTGCCAGCAGCCCGGGGACCTTCACCGGGGAGCTGTTTTTT. Translated, it gives CASSPGTFTGELFF.

This clonotype was seen a handful of times. The CDR3 region is CSASQGAWANTEAFF. The CDR3 nucleotides read TGCAGTGCTAGTCAGGGGGCGTGGGCGAACACTGAAGCTTTCTTT. The chain uses TRBV20-1 and TRBJ1-1; 8 bases match TRBD1. This CDR3 is 15 amino acids long. V dropped 3 bases and J dropped 1; count of bases not matched to a gene: 7. Germline V gene data show CDR1 as DFQATT and CDR2 as SNEGSKA (reference sequence).

This clonotype was recorded many times. The chain recombines TRBV4-1 with TRBJ2-4, with D hard to call. The germline V and J ends were trimmed by 4 bases and 7 bases, with 17 bases remaining between them. CDR1 is MGHRA and CDR2 is YSYEKL in the germline V gene. This CDR3 is 15 amino acids long. The CDR3 region has the DNA TGCGCCAGCAGCCTACGGCAGTCCCCTGGGAACATTCAGTACTTC. Translating gives CASSLRQSPGNIQYF.

This clonotype was recorded many times. The chain carries TRBV5-1 and TRBJ2-5, with a tentative D call TRBD2 (5 bases). The CDR3 has 13 amino acids. The V gene's germline CDR1 is SGHRS and CDR2 YFSETQ. Trimming removed 0 bases from V and 3 bases from J, with 6 bases in between. The CDR3 bases are TGCGCCAGCAGCTTGGTCGGGAAAGAGACCCAGTACTTC. This gives the protein CASSLVGKETQYF.

The rearrangement links TRBV12-3 or TRBV12-4 to TRBJ1-2, with 9 bases identical to TRBD1. After removal of 2 bases from V and 4 bases from J, the junction contained 5 bases not matched to a gene. This CDR3 is built from 15 residues. The CDR3 DNA follows: TGTGCCAGCAGTTTACCGGGACAGGGACCCTATGGCTACACCTTC. It codes for CASSLPGQGPYGYTF.

This rearrangement joins TRBV4-2 to TRBJ1-1, with a weak D call TRBD1 (5 bases). V dropped 3 bases and J dropped 1 base, with 18 bases sitting between them. CDR1 is LGHNA, CDR2 YNFKEQ, per germline. This CDR3 comprises 17 residues. CDR3: CASSQAIVLTANTEAFF. The CDR3 nucleotides are TGTGCCAGCAGCCAGGCGATCGTTTTGACAGCGAACACTGAAGCTTTCTTT.

This chain connects TRBV5-4 to TRBJ2-7, with D maybe TRBD2 (5 bases). Germline V CDR1 and CDR2: SGHNT, YYREEE (reference sequence). CDR3 length: 14 residues. CDR3 DNA sequence: TGTACCAGCAGCTTAGAGGGCTACTCCTACGAGCAGTACGTC. Amino acid sequence: CTSSLEGYSYEQYV.

This clonotype was counted ten times or more. The chain joins TRBV5-1 to TRBJ1-6; no definite D call. V lost 0 bases and J lost 13, with 11 bases in between. Germline CDR1 reads SGHRS; CDR2 reads YFSETQ. The CDR3 is 13 amino acids. The CDR3 DNA sequence: TGCGCCAGCAGCTTGGGGTTCAGTTCGCCCCTCCACTTT. Its protein product is CASSLGFSSPLHF.

The chain couples TRBV7-6 to TRBJ1-2; D ambiguous. Germline loops: CDR1 SGHVS, CDR2 FNYEAQ. V was clipped by 4 bases and J by 4 bases, with 13 bases between them. CDR3 length: 14 residues. The CDR3 protein is CASSSPDSAYGYTF. CDR3 bases: TGTGCCAGCAGCTCACCGGACTCAGCCTATGGCTACACCTTC.